The entry that follows covers one T cell receptor beta chain sequence. TCRdb re-called the 5' RACE reads through MiXCR, storing one row per CDR3 protein. This table has some 290,000 distinct CDR3 sequences, roughly 10% appearing once. These data come from a study of T cells after yellow fever vaccination. The CDR3 is 18 residues long. Losses at the gene ends were 6 bases for V and 0 bases for J; bases not matched to a gene: 13. The germline V gene encodes CDR1 MNHEY and CDR2 SVGEGT. This receptor was taken from a young man who received the YFV17D yellow fever vaccine. The sequences come from CD4+ T cells sorted from PBMCs, collected 45 days after the yellow fever booster vaccination. This chain uses TRBV6-2 or TRBV6-3 with TRBJ2-2; 7 bases align to TRBD1. The CDR3 DNA reads TGTGCCAGCAGCTCCGGGACAGCGCTTATCTCGAACACCGGGGAGCTGTTTTTT. This translates into CASSSGTALISNTGELFF.